This T cell receptor (beta chain) was captured in a study of blood T cell repertoires in COVID-19. About the research overall: Sites across the United States, Italy and Spain contributed samples from acute and convalescent COVID-19. T cells, B-cell-depleted T cells, or PBMCs provided the cDNA or gDNA that served as material.

V trimming: 0 bases; J trimming: 5 bases; junction bases outside the gene matches: 7. This CDR3 has 15 residues. Germline V gene sequence: CDR1 SGHDT, CDR2 YYEEEE. Assay: immunoSEQ multiplex PCR; the TCRdb copy retains only in-frame clones and omits some. The data hold tens of thousands of clones, with about 78% observed a single time. V usage is TRBV5-6 and J usage is TRBJ2-7; 8 bases agree with TRBD1. Sequencing was performed on peripheral blood. This receptor was taken from a man older than 75 with acute or convalescent COVID-19. The CDR3 coding sequence is TGTGCCAGCAGCTTGGGAAGGACAGGGTTCGACGAGCAGTACTTC. Translating gives CASSLGRTGFDEQYF. The full variable domain, rest sourced from reference TRBV5-6 and TRBJ2-7, is DAGVTQSPTHLIKTRGQQVTLRCSPKSGHDTVSWYQQALGQGPQFIFQYYEEEERQRGNFPDRFSGHQFPNYSSELNVNALLLGDSALYLCASSLGRTGFDEQYFGPGTRLTVT.